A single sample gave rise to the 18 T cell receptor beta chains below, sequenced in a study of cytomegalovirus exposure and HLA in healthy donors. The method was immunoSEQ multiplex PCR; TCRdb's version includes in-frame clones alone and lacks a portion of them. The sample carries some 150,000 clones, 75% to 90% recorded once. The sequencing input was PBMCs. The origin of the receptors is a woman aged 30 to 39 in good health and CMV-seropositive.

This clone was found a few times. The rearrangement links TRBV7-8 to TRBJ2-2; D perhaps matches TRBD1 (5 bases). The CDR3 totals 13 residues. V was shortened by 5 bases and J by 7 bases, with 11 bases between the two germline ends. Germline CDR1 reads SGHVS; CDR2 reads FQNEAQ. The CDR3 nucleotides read TGTGCCAGCAGCCCGGACATTGACGGGGAGCTGTTTTTT. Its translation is CASSPDIDGELFF.

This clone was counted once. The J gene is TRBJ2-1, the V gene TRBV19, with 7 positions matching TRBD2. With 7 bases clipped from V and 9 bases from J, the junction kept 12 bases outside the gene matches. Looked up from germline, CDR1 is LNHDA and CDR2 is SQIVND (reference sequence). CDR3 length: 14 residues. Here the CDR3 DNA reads TGTGCCAGTACTTACGGCGGGGGAGTGCTTGAGCAGTTCTTC. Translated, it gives CASTYGGGVLEQFF.

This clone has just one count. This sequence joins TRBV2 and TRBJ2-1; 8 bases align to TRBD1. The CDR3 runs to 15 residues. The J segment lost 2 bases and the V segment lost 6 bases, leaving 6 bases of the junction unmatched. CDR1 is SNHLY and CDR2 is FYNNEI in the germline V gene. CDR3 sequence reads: CASRYDRGPYNEQFF. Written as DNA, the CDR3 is TGTGCCAGCAGATACGACAGGGGACCCTACAATGAGCAGTTCTTC.

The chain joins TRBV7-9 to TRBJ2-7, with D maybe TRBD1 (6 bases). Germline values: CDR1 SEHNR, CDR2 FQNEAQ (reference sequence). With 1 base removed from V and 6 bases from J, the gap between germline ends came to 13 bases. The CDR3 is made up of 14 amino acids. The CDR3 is CASSLVGSGVEQYF. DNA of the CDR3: TGTGCCAGCAGCTTAGTCGGGTCAGGGGTCGAGCAGTACTTC.

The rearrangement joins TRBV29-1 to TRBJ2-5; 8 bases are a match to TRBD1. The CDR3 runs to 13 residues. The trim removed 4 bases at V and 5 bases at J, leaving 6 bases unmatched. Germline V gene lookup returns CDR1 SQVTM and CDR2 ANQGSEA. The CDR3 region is CSVAGGAWETQYF. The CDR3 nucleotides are TGCAGCGTTGCAGGGGGCGCTTGGGAGACCCAGTACTTC.

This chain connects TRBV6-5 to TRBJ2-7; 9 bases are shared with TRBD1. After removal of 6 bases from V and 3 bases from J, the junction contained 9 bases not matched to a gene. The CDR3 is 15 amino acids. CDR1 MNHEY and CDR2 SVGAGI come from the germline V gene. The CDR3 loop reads CASSPTGGRDYEQYF. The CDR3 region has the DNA TGTGCCAGCAGCCCGACAGGGGGACGAGACTACGAGCAGTACTTC.

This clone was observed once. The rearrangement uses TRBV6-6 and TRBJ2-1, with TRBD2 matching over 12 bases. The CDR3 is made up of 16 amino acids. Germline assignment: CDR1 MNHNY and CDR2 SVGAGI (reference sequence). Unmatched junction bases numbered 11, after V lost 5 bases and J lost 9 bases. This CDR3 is CASSRDLAGGPGEQFF. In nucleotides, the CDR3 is TGTGCCAGCAGTAGGGATCTAGCGGGGGGGCCCGGTGAGCAGTTCTTC.

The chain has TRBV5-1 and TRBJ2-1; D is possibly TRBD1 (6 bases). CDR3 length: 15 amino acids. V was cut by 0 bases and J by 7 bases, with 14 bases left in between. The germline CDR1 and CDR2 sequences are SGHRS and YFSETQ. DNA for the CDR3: TGCGCCAGCAGCTTGGCCGCGAATAGGGGGAATGAGCAGTTCTTC. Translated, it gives CASSLAANRGNEQFF.

CDR3 nucleotides: TGTGCCAGCTTAAAGGCGGAGGAAGAGACCCAGTACTTC. Protein sequence: CASLKAEEETQYF. The genes are TRBV6-6 and TRBJ2-5; weak D call: TRBD2 (5 bases). The germline V gene encodes CDR1 MNHNY and CDR2 SVGAGI (reference sequence). The CDR3 has 13 amino acids. V lost 8 bases to trimming and J lost 3 bases, with 13 bases between them.

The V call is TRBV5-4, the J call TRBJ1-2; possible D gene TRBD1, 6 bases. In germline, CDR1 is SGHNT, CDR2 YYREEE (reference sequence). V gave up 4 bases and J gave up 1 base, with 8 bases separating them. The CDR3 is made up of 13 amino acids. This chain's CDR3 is CASSTDSNYGYTF. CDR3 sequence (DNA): TGTGCCAGCAGCACGGACAGTAACTATGGCTACACCTTC.

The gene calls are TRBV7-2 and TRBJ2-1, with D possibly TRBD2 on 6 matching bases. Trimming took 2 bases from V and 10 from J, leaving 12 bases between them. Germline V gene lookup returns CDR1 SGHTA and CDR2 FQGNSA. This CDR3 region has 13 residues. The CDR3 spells CASSLISGGEQFF. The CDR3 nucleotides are TGTGCCAGCAGCTTAATTAGCGGTGGGGAGCAGTTCTTC.

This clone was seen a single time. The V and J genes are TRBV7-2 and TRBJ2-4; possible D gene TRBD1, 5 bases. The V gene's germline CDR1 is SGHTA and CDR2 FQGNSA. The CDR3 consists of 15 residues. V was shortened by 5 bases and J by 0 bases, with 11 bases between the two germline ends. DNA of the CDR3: TGTGCCAGCAGCGGACAATACTTAGCCAAAAACATTCAGTACTTC. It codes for CASSGQYLAKNIQYF.

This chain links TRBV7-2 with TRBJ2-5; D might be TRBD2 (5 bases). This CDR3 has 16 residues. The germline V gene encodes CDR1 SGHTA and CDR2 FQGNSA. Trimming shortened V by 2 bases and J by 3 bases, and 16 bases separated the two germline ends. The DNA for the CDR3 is TGTGCCAGCAGCTTATGGTCTCCTAGCCTTAAAGAGACCCAGTACTTC. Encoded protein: CASSLWSPSLKETQYF.

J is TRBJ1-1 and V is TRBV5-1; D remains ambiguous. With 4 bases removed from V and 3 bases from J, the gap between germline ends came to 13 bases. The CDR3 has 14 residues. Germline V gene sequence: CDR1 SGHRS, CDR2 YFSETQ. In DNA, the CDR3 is TGCGCCAGCAGCCCGAGAGCCGGGTACACTGAAGCTTTCTTT. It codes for CASSPRAGYTEAFF.

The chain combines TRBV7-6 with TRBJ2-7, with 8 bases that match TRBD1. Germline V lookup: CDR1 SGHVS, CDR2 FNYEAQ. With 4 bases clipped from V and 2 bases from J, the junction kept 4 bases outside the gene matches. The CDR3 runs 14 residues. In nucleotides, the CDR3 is TGTGCCAGCAGCTCCCCAGGGGGCACCTACGAGCAGTACTTC. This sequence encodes CASSSPGGTYEQYF.

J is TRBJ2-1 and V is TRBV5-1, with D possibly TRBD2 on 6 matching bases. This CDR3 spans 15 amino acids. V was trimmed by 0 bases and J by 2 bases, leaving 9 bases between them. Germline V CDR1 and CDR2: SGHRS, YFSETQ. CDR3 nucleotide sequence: TGCGCCAGCAGCTTGGACGGGGGTCCCTACAATGAGCAGTTCTTC. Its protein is CASSLDGGPYNEQFF.

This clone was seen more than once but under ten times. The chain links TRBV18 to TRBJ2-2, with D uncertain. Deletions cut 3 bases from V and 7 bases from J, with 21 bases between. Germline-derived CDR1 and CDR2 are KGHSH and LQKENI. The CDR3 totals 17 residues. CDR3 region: CASSPPQASAYGGELFF. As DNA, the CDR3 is TGTGCCAGCTCACCCCCGCAGGCGTCCGCGTATGGCGGGGAGCTGTTTTTT. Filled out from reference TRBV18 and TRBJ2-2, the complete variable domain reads NAGVMQNPRHLVRRRGQEARLRCSPMKGHSHVYWYRQLPEEGLKFMVYLQKENIIDESGMPKERFSAEFPKEGPSILRIQQVVRGDSAAYFCASSPPQASAYGGELFFGEGSRLTVL.

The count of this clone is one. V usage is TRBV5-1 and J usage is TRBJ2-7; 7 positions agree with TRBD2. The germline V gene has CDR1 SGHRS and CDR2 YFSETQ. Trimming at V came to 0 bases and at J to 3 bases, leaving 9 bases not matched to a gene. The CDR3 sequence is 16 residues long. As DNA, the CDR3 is TGCGCCAGCAGCTTGGGGGCTTCGCGGGAGTTCTACGAGCAGTACTTC. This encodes CASSLGASREFYEQYF.